This T cell receptor (beta chain) is from a study of T cells after yellow fever vaccination. TCRdb itself ran the 5' RACE reads through MiXCR, one entry per CDR3 protein. Of just over 250,000 distinct CDR3 sequences listed, roughly 5.6% are singletons. Sequencing used CD4+ T cells sorted from PBMCs, obtained on the day of the yellow fever booster vaccination. This TCR came from a man between 18 and 35 years old who received the YFV17D yellow fever vaccine.

In nucleotides, the CDR3 is TGTGCCAGCAGCCCCCGGGACAGGCATAATTCACCCCTCCACTTT. Its translation: CASSPRDRHNSPLHF. V usage is TRBV7-2 and J usage is TRBJ1-6, with 8 bases identical to TRBD1. The CDR3 contains 15 residues. Trimming cost V 5 bases and J 5 bases; bases outside gene matches: 5. The germline gives CDR1 SGHTA, CDR2 FQGNSA.